This TCR beta chain was captured in a study of control samples from healthy donors and cancer patients. Produced via immunoSEQ multiplex PCR; TCRdb's table is partial and in-frame only. The sample comprises approximately 170,000 clones, 80% to 95% of which are singletons, and 0.68% rests with the top ten. CDR3 length: 13 residues. The germline V gene encodes CDR1 MNHEY and CDR2 SMNVEV (reference sequence). V lost 4 bases and J 12 bases, leaving 16 bases between the germline ends. The sequencing sample was made of blood. The clonotype was recovered from a woman in her twenties or thirties in good health. The chain couples TRBV27 to TRBJ2-1, with D possibly TRBD1 on 5 matching bases. The CDR3 here is CASSYPDSLAQFF. For the CDR3, the DNA is TGTGCCAGCAGTTACCCTGACAGTTTAGCGCAGTTCTTC.